The 30 T cell receptor beta chains presented below share a single source sample, sequenced in a study of control samples from healthy donors and cancer patients. The method was immunoSEQ multiplex PCR; TCRdb's version includes in-frame clones alone and lacks a portion of them. Among some 130,000 clones listed, approximately 94% were seen once. Input material: blood. These receptors all come from a man younger than 40 in good health.

The rearrangement joins TRBV18 to TRBJ1-2; 7 bases fit TRBD1. Per germline, CDR1 KGHSH and CDR2 LQKENI. This CDR3 comprises 17 residues. The V segment lost 0 bases and the J segment 7 bases; nucleotides outside the gene matches: 14. In DNA form, the CDR3 reads TGTGCCAGCTCACCACCGACCTTTCAGGGGGTAGGAGTTGGCTACACCTTC. Protein product: CASSPPTFQGVGVGYTF.

The J gene is TRBJ2-7, the V gene TRBV14, with a weak D call TRBD1 (5 bases). This CDR3 region has 15 residues. CDR1 and CDR2 (germline): SGHDN, FVKESK. V was trimmed by 4 bases and J by 0 bases, leaving 13 bases between them. CDR3: CASSPSGIRSYEQYF. CDR3 nucleotides: TGTGCCAGCAGCCCTTCAGGGATCCGCTCCTACGAGCAGTACTTC. Together with reference TRBV14 and TRBJ2-7, the CDR3 gives the full variable domain: EAGVTQFPSHSVIEKGQTVTLRCDPISGHDNLYWYRRVMGKEIKFLLHFVKESKQDESGMPNNRFLAERTGGTYSTLKVQPAELEDSGVYFCASSPSGIRSYEQYFGPGTRLTVT.

The chain has TRBV4-1 and TRBJ2-7, with 7 bases identical to TRBD2. This CDR3 spans 17 amino acids. Unmatched junction bases numbered 15, after V lost 3 bases and J lost 4 bases. The germline V gene encodes CDR1 MGHRA and CDR2 YSYEKL. The CDR3 bases are TGCGCCAGCAGCCAGGCCTCAGGGAGGGGCAGTCGGTACGAGCAGTACTTC. Residues: CASSQASGRGSRYEQYF.

Concerning this clone itself: This same CDR3 is encoded by further DNA sequences in the sample. The chain couples TRBV10-3 to TRBJ1-4; D remains ambiguous. V was clipped by 4 bases and J by 0 bases, with 6 bases between them. Germline V gives CDR1 ENHRY, CDR2 SYGVKD. The CDR3 runs to 14 residues. CDR3 sequence (DNA): TGTGCCATCAGTGGCGGCGCAACTAATGAAAAACTGTTTTTT. Its translation is CAISGGATNEKLFF.

The V call is TRBV14, the J call TRBJ1-1; D ambiguous. Germline CDR1 SGHDN, CDR2 FVKESK. The CDR3 runs 14 residues. Trimming pared 4 bases from V and 5 bases from J, leaving 14 bases between. CDR3 loop: CASSRGYRGTEAFF. CDR3 in DNA: TGTGCCAGCAGCCGAGGATATCGAGGGACTGAAGCTTTCTTT. Full variable domain (missing parts from reference TRBV14 and TRBJ1-1): EAGVTQFPSHSVIEKGQTVTLRCDPISGHDNLYWYRRVMGKEIKFLLHFVKESKQDESGMPNNRFLAERTGGTYSTLKVQPAELEDSGVYFCASSRGYRGTEAFFGQGTRLTVV.

The chain recombines TRBV7-6 with TRBJ1-1, with a tentative D call TRBD1 (5 bases). CDR3 size: 14 residues. Germline values: CDR1 SGHVS, CDR2 FNYEAQ. The ends were cut back, 2 bases at V and 4 bases at J, with 11 bases in the middle. The DNA of the CDR3 is TGTGCCAGCAGCTTATCCCCAGGGTCCACTGAAGCTTTCTTT. This gives the protein CASSLSPGSTEAFF.

The J gene is TRBJ2-3, the V gene TRBV6-2 or TRBV6-3; D gene ambiguous. Germline loops: CDR1 MNHEY, CDR2 SVGEGT. The CDR3 spans 12 residues. Trimming removed 3 bases at V and 6 bases at J, with 7 bases between. This chain's CDR3 is CASSYLLDTQYF. The DNA for the CDR3 is TGTGCCAGCAGTTATCTTTTGGATACGCAGTATTTT.

The chain couples TRBV25-1 to TRBJ1-2; D is unresolved. Germline assignment: CDR1 MGHDK and CDR2 SYGVNS. V shed 8 bases and J shed 12 bases, with 22 bases lying between them. The CDR3 has 13 amino acids. CDR3: CASQRNTGLAHTF. CDR3 nucleotides: TGTGCCAGCCAGAGAAACACCGGGTTAGCGCACACCTTC.

The chain employs TRBV27 and TRBJ1-5; 9 bases match TRBD1. Germline CDR1 and CDR2: MNHEY and SMNVEV (reference sequence). The junction had 10 bases not matched to a gene; V was cut back by 8 bases and J by 5 bases. The CDR3 contains 15 residues. CDR3 nucleotides: TGTGCCAGCGCCACCGGGACAGGGTCTCATCAGCCCCAGCATTTT. This sequence encodes CASATGTGSHQPQHF.

The J gene is TRBJ2-7, the V gene TRBV28; the match to TRBD2 covers 7 bases. V gave up 8 bases and J gave up 5 bases; unmatched junction bases: 0. Germline V gene lookup returns CDR1 MDHEN and CDR2 SYDVKM. The CDR3 totals 10 residues. CDR3 DNA: TGTGCCAGCGGGGGGGACGAGCAGTACTTC. Protein product: CASGGDEQYF.

The CDR3 DNA follows: TGTGCCAGCAGCGGCGTCCCCCATCGCCGCTACGAGCAGTACTTC. As protein: CASSGVPHRRYEQYF. This chain links TRBV5-5 with TRBJ2-7; D is unresolved. CDR1 is SGHKS and CDR2 is YYEKEE in the germline V gene (reference sequence). This CDR3 is built from 15 residues. V lost 4 bases, J lost 3 bases, and 17 bases lay in between.

The V call is TRBV4-1, the J call TRBJ2-2; D may be TRBD1 or TRBD2 (5 bases each). The CDR3 has 17 amino acids. Trimming left V 4 bases short and J 3 bases short, with 18 bases between. The V gene's germline CDR1 is MGHRA and CDR2 YSYEKL. As DNA, the CDR3 is TGCGCCAGCAGCCGAGCCGCCGGGGCCTCCTACACCGGGGAGCTGTTTTTT. Amino acid sequence: CASSRAAGASYTGELFF.

This chain connects TRBV6-5 to TRBJ1-5, with TRBD1 identical over 7 bases. J gave up 0 bases and V 8 bases, and 4 bases lay outside the gene matches. The CDR3 loop spans 14 amino acids. The germline gives CDR1 MNHEY, CDR2 SVGAGI. CDR3 nucleotides: TGTGCCAGCGGACAGGTCTTTAGCAATCAGCCCCAGCATTTT. Translated: CASGQVFSNQPQHF.

V is TRBV4-1 and J is TRBJ1-2; tentatively, D is TRBD1 (5 bases). The CDR3 runs 15 residues. The V end was cut by 4 bases, the J end by 2 bases, with 14 bases between. Germline V lookup: CDR1 MGHRA, CDR2 YSYEKL. The CDR3 reads CASSLLPTENYGYTF. The CDR3 region has the DNA TGCGCCAGCAGCCTTCTCCCGACAGAGAACTATGGCTACACCTTC.

The chain combines TRBV2 with TRBJ1-2; unclear D gene. The CDR3 runs 14 residues. Germline loops: CDR1 SNHLY, CDR2 FYNNEI. Trimming pared 2 bases from V and 5 bases from J, leaving 12 bases between. Here the CDR3 reads CASSEQAQRYGYTF. The CDR3 nucleotides read TGTGCCAGCAGTGAACAGGCACAGCGGTATGGCTACACCTTC.

This chain joins TRBV6-5 and TRBJ2-7, with D uncertain. V dropped 2 bases and J dropped 3 bases, with 8 bases sitting between them. The germline gives CDR1 MNHEY, CDR2 SVGAGI. This CDR3 contains 13 residues. CDR3 coding DNA: TGTGCCAGCAGTTACGGGCAGTACTACGAGCAGTACTTC. It translates to CASSYGQYYEQYF.

This clone was recorded only once. The rearrangement joins TRBV18 to TRBJ1-5; 10 nucleotides align to TRBD1. Germline V gene data show CDR1 as KGHSH and CDR2 as LQKENI. This CDR3 has 14 amino acids. Trimming at V came to 5 bases and at J to 7 bases, leaving 5 bases not matched to a gene. Here the CDR3 reads CASSTLDRGQPQHF. For the CDR3, the DNA is TGTGCCAGCTCAACGCTGGACAGGGGGCAGCCCCAGCATTTT.

This clone was picked up one time. The chain recombines TRBV24-1 with TRBJ1-4; 9 bases line up with TRBD1. The CDR3 consists of 16 residues. Germline V gene lookup returns CDR1 KGHDR and CDR2 SFDVKD. The V segment lost 2 bases and the J segment 5 bases; nucleotides outside the gene matches: 5. The DNA of the CDR3 is TGTGCCACCAGTGATTCGAGACAGGGGGGGAATGAAAAACTGTTTTTT. It specifies CATSDSRQGGNEKLFF.

The V and J genes are TRBV4-1 and TRBJ1-2; the D is unclear. In germline, CDR1 is MGHRA, CDR2 YSYEKL. The CDR3 covers 15 residues. Trimming left V 0 bases short and J 0 bases short, with 8 bases between. The CDR3 here is CASSQDYGANYGYTF. DNA for the CDR3: TGCGCCAGCAGCCAAGATTACGGAGCTAACTATGGCTACACCTTC.

The sample holds one count of this clone. The rearrangement links TRBV7-2 to TRBJ2-6; D may be TRBD2 (5 bases). The CDR3 contains 16 residues. CDR1 and CDR2 from the germline V gene are SGHTA and FQGNSA. Trimming left V 0 bases short and J 4 bases short, with 10 bases between. CDR3 sequence: CASSLAWGAGANVLTF. The CDR3 DNA reads as TGTGCCAGCAGCTTAGCGTGGGGAGCGGGGGCCAACGTCCTGACTTTC.

The chain couples TRBV6-2 or TRBV6-3 to TRBJ1-5, with D uncertain. Per the germline V gene, CDR1 is MNHEY and CDR2 is SVGEGT. Trimming shortened V by 2 bases and J by 0 bases, and 11 bases separated the two germline ends. The CDR3 sequence is 16 residues long. The DNA of the CDR3 is TGTGCCAGCAGTTACGTCGCAGCCTATAGCAATCAGCCCCAGCATTTT. Its translation: CASSYVAAYSNQPQHF.

The genes are TRBV4-3 and TRBJ1-6; the D is unclear. The V gene lost 0 bases and the J gene lost 0 bases, with 9 bases spanning the gap. This CDR3 is 17 amino acids long. Germline V gene data show CDR1 as LGHNA and CDR2 as YSLEER. The CDR3, as DNA: TGCGCCAGCAGCCAAGAAAGGCAGTTCTCCTATAATTCACCCCTCCACTTT. Its translation is CASSQERQFSYNSPLHF.

This clone showed up just once. The rearrangement links TRBV11-2 to TRBJ2-1, with D maybe TRBD2 (6 bases). V lost 5 bases and J 7 bases, leaving 15 bases between the germline ends. Germline V gene sequence: CDR1 SGHAT, CDR2 FQNNGV. The CDR3 has 14 residues. CDR3 sequence: CASSRTRRGNEQFF. CDR3 in DNA: TGTGCCAGCAGCCGAACCCGGAGGGGAAATGAGCAGTTCTTC.

This chain uses TRBV6-2 or TRBV6-3 with TRBJ1-2, with a possible D match to TRBD1 (5 bases). V lost 4 bases and J 1 base, leaving 19 bases between the germline ends. Germline CDR1 MNHEY, CDR2 SVGEGT. The CDR3 has 17 residues. The CDR3 loop is CASSSRLDMDFNYGYTF. CDR3 DNA: TGTGCCAGCAGTTCCAGATTGGACATGGATTTTAACTATGGCTACACCTTC.

The chain recombines TRBV19 with TRBJ2-1, with D possibly TRBD2 on 5 matching bases. Deletions cut 7 bases from V and 7 bases from J, with 14 bases between. This CDR3 has 13 residues. Germline CDR1 LNHDA, CDR2 SQIVND (reference sequence). The CDR3 bases are TGTGCCAGTAATGCTGCTAGCTTTAATGAGCAGTTCTTC. It translates to CASNAASFNEQFF.

The rearrangement links TRBV7-9 to TRBJ2-2, with a tentative D call TRBD2 (6 bases). The CDR3 is 13 residues long. Germline V CDR1 and CDR2: SEHNR, FQNEAQ (reference sequence). V lost 4 bases and J lost 5, with 8 bases in between. CDR3 loop: CASSSTSTGELFF. The CDR3 DNA is TGTGCCAGCAGCTCGACTAGTACCGGGGAGCTGTTTTTT.

The rearrangement uses TRBV7-9 and TRBJ1-1; D not certain. From germline, CDR1 is SEHNR and CDR2 FQNEAQ (reference sequence). V shed 5 bases and J shed 7 bases, with 14 bases lying between them. CDR3 length equals 13 residues. CDR3 region: CASSPSLGYEAFF. The CDR3 nucleotides are TGTGCCAGCAGCCCCTCGCTGGGCTATGAAGCTTTCTTT.

The chain combines TRBV7-8 with TRBJ1-5, with unresolved D. Germline V gives CDR1 SGHVS, CDR2 FQNEAQ. There are 14 residues in the CDR3. The V and J ends lost 1 base and 2 bases respectively, with 6 bases between them. CDR3 sequence: CASSLGYGNQPQHF. CDR3 nucleotide sequence: TGTGCCAGCAGCTTAGGCTATGGCAATCAGCCCCAGCATTTT.

The chain recombines TRBV19 with TRBJ1-3, with a tentative D call TRBD1 (6 bases). Trimming pared 7 bases from V and 0 bases from J, leaving 10 bases between. Germline V gene lookup returns CDR1 LNHDA and CDR2 SQIVND (reference sequence). The CDR3 extends over 14 amino acids. CDR3 sequence: CASTLQGSGNTIYF. The DNA for the CDR3 is TGTGCCAGTACCCTACAGGGCTCTGGAAACACCATATATTTT.

This sequence joins TRBV7-9 and TRBJ1-6, with D possibly TRBD1 on 6 matching bases. CDR3 length: 18 amino acids. Germline V gene data show CDR1 as SEHNR and CDR2 as FQNEAQ (reference sequence). Between the trimmed V and J ends, which lost 0 bases and 1 base, there was a span of 13 bases. The CDR3 here is CASSLAGTLRSYNSPLHF. Here the CDR3 DNA reads TGTGCCAGCAGCTTAGCCGGGACACTCCGGTCCTATAATTCACCCCTCCACTTT. Full variable domain (missing parts from reference TRBV7-9 and TRBJ1-6): DTGVSQNPRHKITKRGQNVTFRCDPISEHNRLYWYRQTLGQGPEFLTYFQNEAQLEKSRLLSDRFSAERPKGSFSTLEIQRTEQGDSAMYLCASSLAGTLRSYNSPLHFGNGTRLTVT.